The 20 T cell receptor beta chains presented below share a single source sample, sequenced in a study of T-cell reconstitution after alpha-beta-depleted transplantation in children. Researchers prepared the TCRbeta library using unique molecular identifiers, the study reports. TCRdb reprocessed the PCR reads with MiXCR, giving one entry per CDR3 protein. The data contain about 980,000 distinct CDR3 sequences, under 30% of them seen just once; the ten biggest clones take up around 30%. The source material was PBMCs, mostly from graft donor cells, sampled 360 days after TCRalphabeta/CD19-depleted stem cell transplant. The receptor source for this set is a boy less than two years old who had a stem cell transplant for SCID, so the T cells may come from the graft donor.

The J gene is TRBJ2-1, the V gene TRBV9, with D perhaps given as TRBD1 or TRBD2 (5 bases each). This CDR3 region has 15 residues. In germline, CDR1 is SGDLS, CDR2 YYNGEE. V gave up 3 bases and J gave up 8 bases, with 18 bases separating them. CDR3 loop: CASSDGPLRGDEQFF. Written as DNA, the CDR3 is TGTGCCAGCAGCGACGGCCCTTTAAGGGGAGATGAGCAGTTCTTC.

V usage is TRBV7-9 and J usage is TRBJ1-1; D remains unclear. This CDR3 contains 12 residues. Germline CDR1 reads SEHNR; CDR2 reads FQNEAQ (reference sequence). V lost 8 bases and J 5 bases, leaving 12 bases between the germline ends. The CDR3 region is CASESPRTEAFF. The CDR3 DNA follows: TGTGCCAGCGAGTCCCCACGGACTGAAGCTTTCTTT.

The chain uses TRBV12-3 or TRBV12-4 and TRBJ2-7, with 7 nucleotides matching TRBD1. The V and J ends lost 6 bases and 2 bases, in that order; junction bases with no gene match: 10. The CDR3 is 15 residues long. CDR3 sequence (DNA): TGTGCCAGCAGCCCGGACAGGTTAGGCACCTACGAGCAGTACTTC. This sequence encodes CASSPDRLGTYEQYF.

This sequence joins TRBV28 and TRBJ2-4; 10 bases match TRBD1. CDR1 is MDHEN and CDR2 is SYDVKM in the germline V gene. Losses at the gene ends were 0 bases for V and 0 bases for J; bases not matched to a gene: 5. The CDR3 length is 18 residues. The CDR3 loop is CASSLWGTGELAKNIQYF. The CDR3 nucleotides are TGTGCCAGCAGTTTATGGGGGACAGGGGAACTAGCCAAAAACATTCAGTACTTC.

The chain links TRBV7-2 to TRBJ2-3; 14 bases fit TRBD2. Germline CDR1 SGHTA, CDR2 FQGNSA. V was pared by 4 bases and J by 6 bases, with 3 bases of the junction left unmatched. The CDR3 loop spans 15 amino acids. The CDR3 sequence: CASSWGLAGVDTQYF. Written as DNA, the CDR3 is TGTGCCAGCAGCTGGGGACTAGCGGGGGTGGATACGCAGTATTTT.

The chain has TRBV5-1 and TRBJ2-1, with D maybe TRBD2 (7 bases). This CDR3 contains 15 residues. V lost 4 bases, J lost 8 bases, and 19 bases lay in between. From germline, CDR1 is SGHRS and CDR2 YFSETQ. Here the CDR3 DNA reads TGCGCCAGCAGCCGAGGGGGGGCCCAGGGACATGAGCAGTTCTTC. As protein: CASSRGGAQGHEQFF.

The sample holds a few counts of this clonotype. The chain has TRBV29-1 and TRBJ2-5; D perhaps matches TRBD1 (5 bases). This CDR3 has 14 residues. Germline V lookup: CDR1 SQVTM, CDR2 ANQGSEA. V was cut by 5 bases and J by 1 base, with 14 bases left in between. The CDR3 nucleotides are TGCAGCGTTAAACAGGTCGTTACCCAAGAGACCCAGTACTTC. This encodes CSVKQVVTQETQYF.

The chain joins TRBV7-9 to TRBJ2-7; possible D gene TRBD1, 6 bases. V was shortened by 10 bases and J by 4 bases, with 26 bases between the two germline ends. CDR1 and CDR2 from the germline V gene are SEHNR and FQNEAQ (reference sequence). The CDR3 is 16 amino acids. As DNA, the CDR3 is TGTGCCATCGGTCTTACTACCGGGACACCAACTTACGAGCAGTACTTC. This sequence encodes CAIGLTTGTPTYEQYF. Full variable domain (remainder filled in from reference TRBV7-9 and TRBJ2-7): DTGVSQNPRHKITKRGQNVTFRCDPISEHNRLYWYRQTLGQGPEFLTYFQNEAQLEKSRLLSDRFSAERPKGSFSTLEIQRTEQGDSAMYLCAIGLTTGTPTYEQYFGPGTRLTVT.

This chain links TRBV10-3 with TRBJ2-3; 10 positions agree with TRBD2. This CDR3 is built from 17 residues. Germline lookup yields CDR1 ENHRY and CDR2 SYGVKD. V was clipped by 2 bases and J by 6 bases; unmatched bases: 11. Written as DNA, the CDR3 is TGTGCCATCAGTGAGGGGGCTAGCGGGGGACCCAGTGATACGCAGTATTTT. Its translation: CAISEGASGGPSDTQYF.

The gene calls are TRBV29-1 and TRBJ2-3; 8 bases agree with TRBD1. Germline V lookup: CDR1 SQVTM, CDR2 ANQGSEA. CDR3 length: 17 amino acids. The V and J ends lost 6 bases and 0 bases, in that order; junction bases with no gene match: 14. In DNA, the CDR3 is TGCAGCGTCAGACGGATCTCAGGGGGCTCTAGCACAGATACGCAGTATTTT. Residues: CSVRRISGGSSTDTQYF.

The rearrangement joins TRBV6-5 to TRBJ2-5, with 8 bases lining up with TRBD2. The CDR3 is made up of 17 amino acids. The J segment lost 1 base and the V segment lost 1 base, leaving 8 bases of the junction unmatched. Per the germline V gene, CDR1 is MNHEY and CDR2 is SVGAGI. The CDR3 DNA follows: TGTGCCAGCAGTTACTATGGGAGCGGGGGAAGCCAAGAGACCCAGTACTTC. This sequence encodes CASSYYGSGGSQETQYF.

Worth noting for this clonotype: The junction does not match germline at one end; this may be a read error. The V call is TRBV3-1, the J call TRBJ1-1, with 7 bases aligning to TRBD1. Germline V gene sequence: CDR1 LGHDT, CDR2 YNNKEL (reference sequence). The CDR3 loop spans 15 amino acids. As DNA, the CDR3 is TGTGCCAGCAGCCTCAAGGGGGCAGTGAACTCTGAAGCTTTCTTT. Its translation: CASSLKGAVNSEAFF.

The table lists this clonotype with many counts. The genes are TRBV12-5 and TRBJ2-2; D is unclear. V was pared by 5 bases and J by 6 bases, with 7 bases between. Germline V gene lookup returns CDR1 LGHNT and CDR2 FRNRAP. The CDR3 has 12 residues. In DNA form, the CDR3 reads TGTGCTAGTGGTCTACCCGCCGGGGAGCTGTTTTTT. Translated: CASGLPAGELFF.

The chain recombines TRBV28 with TRBJ2-1; D is possibly TRBD2 (6 bases). The CDR3 runs to 15 residues. The germline V and J ends were trimmed by 1 base and 7 bases, with 14 bases remaining between them. Germline values: CDR1 MDHEN, CDR2 SYDVKM. The CDR3 DNA follows: TGTGCCAGCAGTTTATCCCTAGCGTCTTGGAATGAGCAGTTCTTC. Translated, it gives CASSLSLASWNEQFF.

V and J are TRBV4-1 and TRBJ2-3; D is possibly TRBD1 (6 bases). Germline CDR1 MGHRA, CDR2 YSYEKL. Trimming pared 1 base from V and 2 bases from J, leaving 13 bases between. This CDR3 has 16 residues. This chain's CDR3 is CASSQVPGVATDTQYF. The CDR3 coding sequence is TGCGCCAGCAGCCAAGTGCCAGGGGTCGCCACAGATACGCAGTATTTT.

The chain combines TRBV5-1 with TRBJ2-7, with a weak D call TRBD2 (5 bases). The CDR3 extends over 15 amino acids. Germline V gene data show CDR1 as SGHRS and CDR2 as YFSETQ. The V end lost 3 bases, the J end lost 2 bases, and 15 bases lay between the germline ends. CDR3 residues: CASSSGQRTTYEQYF. CDR3 coding DNA: TGCGCCAGCAGCTCCGGCCAGCGGACGACCTACGAGCAGTACTTC.

The chain recombines TRBV12-5 with TRBJ2-2; 8 bases are a match to TRBD1. V shed 5 bases and J 6 bases; nucleotides not matched to a gene: 5. This CDR3 spans 14 amino acids. Germline CDR1 and CDR2: LGHNT and FRNRAP. The CDR3 here is CASGRGQGAGELFF. CDR3 nucleotide sequence: TGTGCTAGTGGTCGCGGACAGGGCGCCGGGGAGCTGTTTTTT.

The rearrangement joins TRBV7-9 to TRBJ2-5; D is unresolved. This CDR3 region has 14 residues. Germline V lookup: CDR1 SEHNR, CDR2 FQNEAQ (reference sequence). V lost 1 base to trimming and J lost 6 bases, with 12 bases between them. CDR3 coding DNA: TGTGCCAGCAGCTTAGTTGGCAGTGAAAAGACCCAGTACTTC. Translated, it gives CASSLVGSEKTQYF.

This chain connects TRBV7-8 to TRBJ1-1; no definite D call. CDR1 and CDR2 from the germline V gene are SGHVS and FQNEAQ. There are 13 residues in the CDR3. V lost 1 base to trimming and J lost 6 bases, with 9 bases between them. The DNA of the CDR3 is TGTGCCAGCAGCTTAGGGGTGAATGCTGAAGCTTTCTTT. Amino acid sequence: CASSLGVNAEAFF.

This clonotype was detected only a few times. The CDR3 DNA reads as TGTGCCAGCAGTTACCCACCTCCTCCGGAGTGGGGCACAGATACGCAGTATTTT. This translates into CASSYPPPPEWGTDTQYF. This chain joins TRBV6-5 and TRBJ2-3, with D unclear. The CDR3 is made up of 18 amino acids. Trimming stripped 2 bases from V and 1 base from J, with 19 bases between. Per the germline V gene, CDR1 is MNHEY and CDR2 is SVGAGI.